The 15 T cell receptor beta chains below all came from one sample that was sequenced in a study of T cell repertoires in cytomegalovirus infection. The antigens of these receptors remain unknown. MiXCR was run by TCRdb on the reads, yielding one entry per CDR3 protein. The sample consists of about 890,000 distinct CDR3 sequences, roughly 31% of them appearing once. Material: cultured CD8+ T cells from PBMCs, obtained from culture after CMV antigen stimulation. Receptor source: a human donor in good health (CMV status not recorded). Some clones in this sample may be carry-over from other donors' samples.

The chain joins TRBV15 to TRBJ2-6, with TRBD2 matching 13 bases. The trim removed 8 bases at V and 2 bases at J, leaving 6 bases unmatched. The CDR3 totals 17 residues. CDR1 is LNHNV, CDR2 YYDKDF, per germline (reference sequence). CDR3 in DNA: TGTGCCACCGAGGGGACTAGCGGGGATACTGGGGCCAACGTCCTGACTTTC. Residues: CATEGTSGDTGANVLTF.

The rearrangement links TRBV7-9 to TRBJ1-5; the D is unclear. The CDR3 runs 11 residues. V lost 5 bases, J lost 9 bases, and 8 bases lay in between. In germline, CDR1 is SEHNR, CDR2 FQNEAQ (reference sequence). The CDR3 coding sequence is TGTGCCAGCAGCCTCATCGGGCCCCAGCATTTT. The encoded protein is CASSLIGPQHF.

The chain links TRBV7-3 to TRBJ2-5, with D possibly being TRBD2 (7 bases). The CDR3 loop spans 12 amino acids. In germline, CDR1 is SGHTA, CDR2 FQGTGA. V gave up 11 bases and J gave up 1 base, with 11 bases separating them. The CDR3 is CAVGGAQETQYF. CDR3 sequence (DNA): TGTGCCGTAGGGGGGGCCCAAGAGACCCAGTACTTC.

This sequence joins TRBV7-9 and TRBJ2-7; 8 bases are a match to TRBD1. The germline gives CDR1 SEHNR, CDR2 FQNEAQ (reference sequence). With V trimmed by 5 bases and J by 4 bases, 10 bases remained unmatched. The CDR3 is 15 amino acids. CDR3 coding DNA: TGTGCCAGCAGCCCCGGGACAGGTGTTTGGTACGAGCAGTACTTC. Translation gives CASSPGTGVWYEQYF.

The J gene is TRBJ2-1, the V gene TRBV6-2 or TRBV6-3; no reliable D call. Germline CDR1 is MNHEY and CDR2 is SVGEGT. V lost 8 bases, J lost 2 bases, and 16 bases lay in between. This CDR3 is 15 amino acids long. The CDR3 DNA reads TGTGCCAGCTCGCCTTTAGCCGCCGCCTACAATGAGCAGTTCTTC. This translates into CASSPLAAAYNEQFF.

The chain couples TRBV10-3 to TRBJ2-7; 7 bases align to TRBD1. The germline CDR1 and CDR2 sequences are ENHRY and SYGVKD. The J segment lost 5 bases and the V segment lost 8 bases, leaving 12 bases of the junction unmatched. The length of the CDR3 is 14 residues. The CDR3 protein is CAIAGSGGSDEQYF. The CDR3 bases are TGTGCCATCGCCGGGTCAGGGGGTTCCGACGAGCAGTACTTC.

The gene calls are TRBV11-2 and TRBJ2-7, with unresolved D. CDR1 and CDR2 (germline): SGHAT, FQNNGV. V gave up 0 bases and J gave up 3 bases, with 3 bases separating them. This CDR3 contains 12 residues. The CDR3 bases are TGTGCCAGCAGCTTAGACTACTACGAGCAGTACGTC. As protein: CASSLDYYEQYV.

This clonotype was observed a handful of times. In DNA form, the CDR3 reads TGTGCCAGCAGCTCCACCATAGGGTGGGATACGCAGTATTTT. This translates into CASSSTIGWDTQYF. The V call is TRBV7-9, the J call TRBJ2-3; D uncertain. Germline V lookup: CDR1 SEHNR, CDR2 FQNEAQ (reference sequence). Between the trimmed V and J ends, which lost 4 bases and 6 bases, there was a span of 14 bases. This CDR3 comprises 14 residues. Based on the CDR3 plus reference TRBV7-9 and TRBJ2-3, the full variable domain is DTGVSQNPRHKITKRGQNVTFRCDPISEHNRLYWYRQTLGQGPEFLTYFQNEAQLEKSRLLSDRFSAERPKGSFSTLEIQRTEQGDSAMYLCASSSTIGWDTQYFGPGTRLTVL.

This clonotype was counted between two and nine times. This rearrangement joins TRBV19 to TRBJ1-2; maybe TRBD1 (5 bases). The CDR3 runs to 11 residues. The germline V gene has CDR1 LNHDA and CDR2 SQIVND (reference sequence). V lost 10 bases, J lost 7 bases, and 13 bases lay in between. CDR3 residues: CATRDGGGYTF. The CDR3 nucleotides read TGTGCCACAAGGGACGGCGGTGGCTACACCTTC.

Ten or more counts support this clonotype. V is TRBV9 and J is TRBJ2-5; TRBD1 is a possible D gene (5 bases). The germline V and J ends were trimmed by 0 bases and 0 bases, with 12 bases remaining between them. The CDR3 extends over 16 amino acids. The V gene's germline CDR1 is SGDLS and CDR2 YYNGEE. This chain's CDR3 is CASSVEGRDNQETQYF. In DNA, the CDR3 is TGTGCCAGCAGCGTAGAGGGGCGTGACAACCAAGAGACCCAGTACTTC.

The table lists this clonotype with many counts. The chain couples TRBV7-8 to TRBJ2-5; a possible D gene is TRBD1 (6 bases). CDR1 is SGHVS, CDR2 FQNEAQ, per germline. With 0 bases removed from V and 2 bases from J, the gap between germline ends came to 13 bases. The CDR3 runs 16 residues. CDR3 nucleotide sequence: TGTGCCAGCAGCTTAGCCTCCCCGCAGGGGCAAGAGACCCAGTACTTC. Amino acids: CASSLASPQGQETQYF.

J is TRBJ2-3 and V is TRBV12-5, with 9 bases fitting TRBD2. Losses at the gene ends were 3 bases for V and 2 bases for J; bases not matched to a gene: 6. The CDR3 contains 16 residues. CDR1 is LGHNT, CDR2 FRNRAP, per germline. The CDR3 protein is CASGFSSGAVTDTQYF. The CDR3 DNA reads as TGTGCTAGTGGTTTCTCTAGCGGGGCCGTCACAGATACGCAGTATTTT. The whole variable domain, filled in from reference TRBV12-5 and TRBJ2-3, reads DARVTQTPRHKVTEMGQEVTMRCQPILGHNTVFWYRQTMMQGLELLAYFRNRAPLDDSGMPKDRFSAEMPDATLATLKIQPSEPRDSAVYFCASGFSSGAVTDTQYFGPGTRLTVL.

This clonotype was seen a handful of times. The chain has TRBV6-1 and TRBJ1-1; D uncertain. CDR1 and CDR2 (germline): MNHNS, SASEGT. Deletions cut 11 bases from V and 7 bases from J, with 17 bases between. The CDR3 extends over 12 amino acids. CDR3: CASSGQPVEAFF. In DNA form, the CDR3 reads TGTGCCTCCTCTGGGCAGCCAGTTGAAGCTTTCTTT.

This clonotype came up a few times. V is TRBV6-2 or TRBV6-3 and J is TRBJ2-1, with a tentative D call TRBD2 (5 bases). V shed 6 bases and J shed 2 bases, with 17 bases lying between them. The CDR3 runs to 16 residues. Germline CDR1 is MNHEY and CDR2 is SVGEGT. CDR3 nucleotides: TGTGCCAGCAGAACCGGGATCACTAGTACCTACAATGAGCAGTTCTTC. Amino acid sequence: CASRTGITSTYNEQFF.

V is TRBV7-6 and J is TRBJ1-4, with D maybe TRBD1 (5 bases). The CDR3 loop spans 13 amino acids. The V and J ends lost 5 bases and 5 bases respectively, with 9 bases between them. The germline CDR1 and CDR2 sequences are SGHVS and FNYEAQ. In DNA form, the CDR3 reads TGTGCCAGCAGCGCGGACAAAAATGAAAAACTGTTTTTT. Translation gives CASSADKNEKLFF.